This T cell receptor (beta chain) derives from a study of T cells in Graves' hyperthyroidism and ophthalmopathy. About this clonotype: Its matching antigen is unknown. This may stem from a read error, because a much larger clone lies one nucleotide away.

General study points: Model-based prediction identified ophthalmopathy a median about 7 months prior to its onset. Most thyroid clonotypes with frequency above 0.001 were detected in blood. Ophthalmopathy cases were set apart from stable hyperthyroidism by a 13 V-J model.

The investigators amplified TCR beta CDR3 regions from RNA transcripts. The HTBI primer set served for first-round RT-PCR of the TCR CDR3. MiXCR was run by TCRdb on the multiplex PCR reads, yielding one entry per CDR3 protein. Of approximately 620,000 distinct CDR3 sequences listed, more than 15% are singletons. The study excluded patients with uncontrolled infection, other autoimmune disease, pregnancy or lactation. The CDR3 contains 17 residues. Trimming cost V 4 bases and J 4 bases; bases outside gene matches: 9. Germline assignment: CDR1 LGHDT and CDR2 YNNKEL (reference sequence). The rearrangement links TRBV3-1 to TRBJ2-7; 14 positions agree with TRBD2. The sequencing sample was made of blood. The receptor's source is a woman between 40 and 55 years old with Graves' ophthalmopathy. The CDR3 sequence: CASSPYRTSGRLYEQYF. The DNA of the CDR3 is TGTGCCAGCAGCCCATACCGGACTAGCGGGAGGCTATACGAGCAGTACTTC.